This T cell receptor beta chain was obtained from a study of cytomegalovirus exposure and HLA in healthy donors. Per the germline V gene, CDR1 is MGHDK and CDR2 is SYGVNS. The junction had 6 bases not matched to a gene; V was cut back by 6 bases and J by 4 bases. CDR3 length: 16 residues. A multiplex PCR was run with 60 Vbeta primers and 13 Jbeta primers. Clones were read by immunoSEQ multiplex PCR, and TCRdb kept only the in-frame ones, dropping some. The data contain 200,000 to 250,000 clones, 75% to 90% of them singletons. Donors likely had unrecorded immune exposures despite being nominally healthy when sampled.

This sequence originates from a woman between 35 and 50 years old in good health and CMV-seronegative. Sequenced: PBMCs. The chain recombines TRBV25-1 with TRBJ2-5, with 15 positions matching TRBD2. DNA of the CDR3: TGTGCCAGCAGCAGGGGACTAGCGGGAGGTGGAGAGACCCAGTACTTC. This sequence encodes CASSRGLAGGGETQYF. The full variable domain, completed using reference TRBV25-1 and TRBJ2-5, is EADIYQTPRYLVIGTGKKITLECSQTMGHDKMYWYQQDPGMELHLIHYSYGVNSTEKGDLSSESTVSRIRTEHFPLTLESARPSHTSQYLCASSRGLAGGGETQYFGPGTRLLVL.